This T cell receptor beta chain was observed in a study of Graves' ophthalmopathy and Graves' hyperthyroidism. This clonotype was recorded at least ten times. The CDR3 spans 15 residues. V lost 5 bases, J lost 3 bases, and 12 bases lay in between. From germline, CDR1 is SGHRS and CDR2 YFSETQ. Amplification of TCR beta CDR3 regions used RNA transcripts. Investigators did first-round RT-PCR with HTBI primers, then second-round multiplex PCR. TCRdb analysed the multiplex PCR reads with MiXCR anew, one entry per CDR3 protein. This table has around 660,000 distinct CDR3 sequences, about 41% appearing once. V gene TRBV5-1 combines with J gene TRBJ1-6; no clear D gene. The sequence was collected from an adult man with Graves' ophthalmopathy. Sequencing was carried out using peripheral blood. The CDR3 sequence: CASRRSDLYNSPLHF. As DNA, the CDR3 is TGCGCCAGCAGGAGGTCGGACCTCTATAATTCACCCCTCCACTTT.